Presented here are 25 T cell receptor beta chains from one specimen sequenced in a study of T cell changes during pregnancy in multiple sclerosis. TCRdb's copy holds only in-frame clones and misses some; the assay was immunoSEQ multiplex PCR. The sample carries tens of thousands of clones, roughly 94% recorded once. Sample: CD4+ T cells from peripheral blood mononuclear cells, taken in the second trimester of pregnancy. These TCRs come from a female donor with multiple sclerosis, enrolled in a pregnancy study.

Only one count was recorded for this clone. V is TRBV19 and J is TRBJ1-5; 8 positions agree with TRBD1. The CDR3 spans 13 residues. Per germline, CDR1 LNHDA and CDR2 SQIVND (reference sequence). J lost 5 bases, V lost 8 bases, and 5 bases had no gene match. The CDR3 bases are TGTGCCAGTGGAGGACAGGGACATCAGCCCCAGCATTTT. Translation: CASGGQGHQPQHF.

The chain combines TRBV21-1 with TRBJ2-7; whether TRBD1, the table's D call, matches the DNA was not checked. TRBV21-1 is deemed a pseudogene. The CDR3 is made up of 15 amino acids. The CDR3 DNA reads TGTGCCAGCCCTGGGGGGGACAGGACCGTCTACGAGCAGTACTTC. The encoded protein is CASPGGDRTVYEQYF.

The CDR3 nucleotides read TGTGCCAGCAGCCAAGATGTGAGTAGGGGAGGATATGGCTACACCTTC. Its protein is CASSQDVSRGGYGYTF. V gene TRBV4-2 combines with J gene TRBJ1-2, with D possibly TRBD1 on 5 matching bases. This CDR3 has 16 amino acids. Germline V gene data show CDR1 as LGHNA and CDR2 as YNFKEQ. Trimming stripped 0 bases from V and 5 bases from J, with 16 bases between.

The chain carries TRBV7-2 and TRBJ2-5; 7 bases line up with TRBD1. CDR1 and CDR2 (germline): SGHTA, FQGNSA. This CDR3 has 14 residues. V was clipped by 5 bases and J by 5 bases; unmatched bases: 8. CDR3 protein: CASSRRQGRETQYF. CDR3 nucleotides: TGTGCCAGCAGCCGAAGACAGGGTAGGGAGACCCAGTACTTC.

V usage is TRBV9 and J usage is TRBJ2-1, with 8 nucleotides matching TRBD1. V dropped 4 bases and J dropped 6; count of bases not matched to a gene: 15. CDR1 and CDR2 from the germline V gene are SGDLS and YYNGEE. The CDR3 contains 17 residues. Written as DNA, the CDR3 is TGTGCCAGCAGCCCTTGGACAGGGCAAAATTCGGTCAATGAGCAGTTCTTC. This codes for CASSPWTGQNSVNEQFF.

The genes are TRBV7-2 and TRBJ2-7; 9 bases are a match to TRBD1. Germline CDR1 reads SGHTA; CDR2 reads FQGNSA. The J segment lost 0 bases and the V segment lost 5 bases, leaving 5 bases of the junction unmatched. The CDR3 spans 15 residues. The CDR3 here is CASSKGQGPSYEQYF. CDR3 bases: TGTGCCAGCAGCAAGGGACAGGGCCCCTCCTACGAGCAGTACTTC.

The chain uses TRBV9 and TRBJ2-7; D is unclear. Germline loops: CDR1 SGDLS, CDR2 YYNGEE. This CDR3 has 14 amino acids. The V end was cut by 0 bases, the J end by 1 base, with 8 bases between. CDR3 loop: CASSVALVSYEQYF. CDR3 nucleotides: TGTGCCAGCAGCGTAGCCTTAGTATCCTACGAGCAGTACTTC. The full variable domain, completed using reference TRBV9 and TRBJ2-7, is DSGVTQTPKHLITATGQRVTLRCSPRSGDLSVYWYQQSLDQGLQFLIQYYNGEERAKGNILERFSAQQFPDLHSELNLSSLELGDSALYFCASSVALVSYEQYFGPGTRLTVT.

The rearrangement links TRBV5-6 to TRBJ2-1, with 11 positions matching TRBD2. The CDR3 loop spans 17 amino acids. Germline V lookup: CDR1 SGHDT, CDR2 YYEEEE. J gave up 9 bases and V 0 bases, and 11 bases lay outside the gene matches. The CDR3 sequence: CASSLGELRLAGGEQFF. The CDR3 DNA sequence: TGTGCCAGCAGCTTGGGGGAGTTGCGTCTAGCGGGGGGTGAGCAGTTCTTC.

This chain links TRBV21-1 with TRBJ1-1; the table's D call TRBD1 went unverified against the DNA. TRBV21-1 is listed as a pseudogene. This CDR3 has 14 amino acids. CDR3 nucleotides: TGTGCCAGCAGCGAATCCGCCAGGGACACTGAAGCTTTCTTT. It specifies CASSESARDTEAFF.

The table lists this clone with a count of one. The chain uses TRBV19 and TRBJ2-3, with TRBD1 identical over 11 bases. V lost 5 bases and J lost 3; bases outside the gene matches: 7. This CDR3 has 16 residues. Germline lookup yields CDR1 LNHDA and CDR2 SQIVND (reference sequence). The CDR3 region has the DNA TGTGCCAGTAGTCCCCGGACAGGGGGCTGGACAGATACGCAGTATTTT. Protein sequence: CASSPRTGGWTDTQYF.

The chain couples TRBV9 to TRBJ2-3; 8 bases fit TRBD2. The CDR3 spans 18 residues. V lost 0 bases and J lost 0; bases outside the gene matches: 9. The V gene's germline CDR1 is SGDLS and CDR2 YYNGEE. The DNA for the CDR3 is TGTGCCAGCAGCGTAGAGGGGGTCGGGACTAGGAGCACAGATACGCAGTATTTT. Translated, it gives CASSVEGVGTRSTDTQYF.

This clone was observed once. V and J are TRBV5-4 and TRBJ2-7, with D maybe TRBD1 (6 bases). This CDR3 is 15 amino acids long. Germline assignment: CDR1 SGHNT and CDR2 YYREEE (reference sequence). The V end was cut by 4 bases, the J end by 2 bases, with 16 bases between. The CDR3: CASSPSWNRAYEQYF. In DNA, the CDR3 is TGTGCCAGCAGCCCAAGTTGGAACAGGGCCTACGAGCAGTACTTC.

The CDR3 DNA reads as TGTGCCACCGCCCGGGACTCCGTGGGACACGAGCAGTACTTC. Its protein is CATARDSVGHEQYF. This rearrangement joins TRBV6-4 to TRBJ2-7, with D perhaps TRBD2 (6 bases). In germline, CDR1 is MRHNA, CDR2 SNTAGT. V lost 10 bases and J 5 bases, leaving 21 bases between the germline ends. This CDR3 comprises 14 residues.

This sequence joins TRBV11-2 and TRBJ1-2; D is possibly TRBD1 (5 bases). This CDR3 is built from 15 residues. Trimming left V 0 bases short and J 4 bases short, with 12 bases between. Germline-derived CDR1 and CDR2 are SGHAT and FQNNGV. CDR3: CASSLDGAGFYGYTF. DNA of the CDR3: TGTGCCAGCAGCTTAGATGGGGCAGGTTTCTATGGCTACACCTTC.

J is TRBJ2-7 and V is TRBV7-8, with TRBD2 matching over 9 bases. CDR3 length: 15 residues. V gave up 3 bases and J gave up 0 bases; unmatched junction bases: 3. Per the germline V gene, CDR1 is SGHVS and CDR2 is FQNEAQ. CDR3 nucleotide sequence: TGTGCCAGCAGCTTGCTAGCGGGGAGCTCCTACGAGCAGTACTTC. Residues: CASSLLAGSSYEQYF.

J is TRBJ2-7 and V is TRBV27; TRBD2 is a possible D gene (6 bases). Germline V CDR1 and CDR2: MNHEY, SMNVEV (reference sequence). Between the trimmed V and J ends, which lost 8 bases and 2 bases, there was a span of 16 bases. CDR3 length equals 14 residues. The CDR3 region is CASGTLAMTYEQYF. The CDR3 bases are TGTGCCAGCGGAACCCTAGCGATGACCTACGAGCAGTACTTC.

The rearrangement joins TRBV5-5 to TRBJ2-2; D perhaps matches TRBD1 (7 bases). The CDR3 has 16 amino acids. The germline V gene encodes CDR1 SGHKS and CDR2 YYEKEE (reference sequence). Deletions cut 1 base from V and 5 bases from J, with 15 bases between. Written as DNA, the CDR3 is TGTGCCAGCAGCTTGAAGGAGGGGGCGTCAACCGGGGAGCTGTTTTTT. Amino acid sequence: CASSLKEGASTGELFF.

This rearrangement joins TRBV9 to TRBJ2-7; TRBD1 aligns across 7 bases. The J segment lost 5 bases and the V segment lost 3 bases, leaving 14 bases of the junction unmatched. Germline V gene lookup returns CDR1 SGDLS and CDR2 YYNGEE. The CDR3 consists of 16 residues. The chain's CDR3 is CASSERPGRGRNEQYF. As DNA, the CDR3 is TGTGCCAGCAGCGAGAGGCCTGGCAGGGGGAGAAACGAGCAGTACTTC.

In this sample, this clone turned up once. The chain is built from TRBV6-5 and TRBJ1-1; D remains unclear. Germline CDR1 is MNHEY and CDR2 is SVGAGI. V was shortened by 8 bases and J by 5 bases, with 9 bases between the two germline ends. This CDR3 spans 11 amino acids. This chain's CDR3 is CASARETEAFF. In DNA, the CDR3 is TGTGCCAGCGCAAGAGAAACTGAAGCTTTCTTT.

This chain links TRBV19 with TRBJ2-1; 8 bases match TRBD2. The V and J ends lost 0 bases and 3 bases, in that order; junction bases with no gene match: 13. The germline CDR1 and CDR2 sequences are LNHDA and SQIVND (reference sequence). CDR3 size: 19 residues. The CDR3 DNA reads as TGTGCCAGTAGTATAGAACGGGGTTCCGGCGGGGGGAACTACAATGAGCAGTTCTTC. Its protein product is CASSIERGSGGGNYNEQFF.

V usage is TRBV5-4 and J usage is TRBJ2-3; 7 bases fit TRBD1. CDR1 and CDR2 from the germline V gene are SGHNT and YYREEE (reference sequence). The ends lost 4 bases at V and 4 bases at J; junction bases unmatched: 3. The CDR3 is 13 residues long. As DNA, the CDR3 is TGTGCCAGCAGCCCTACAGGGGCAGATACGCAGTATTTT. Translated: CASSPTGADTQYF.

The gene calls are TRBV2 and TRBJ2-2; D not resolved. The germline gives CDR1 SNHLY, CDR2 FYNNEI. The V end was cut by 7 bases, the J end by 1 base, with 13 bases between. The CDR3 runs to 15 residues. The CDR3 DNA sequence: TGTGCCAGCACCCTAGAGGCTGGGAACACCGGGGAGCTGTTTTTT. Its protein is CASTLEAGNTGELFF.

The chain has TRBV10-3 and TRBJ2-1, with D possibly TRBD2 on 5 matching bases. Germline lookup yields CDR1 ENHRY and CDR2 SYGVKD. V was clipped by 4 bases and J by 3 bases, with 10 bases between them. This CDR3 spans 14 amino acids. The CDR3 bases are TGTGCCATCAGTGCCGGGGAGATCTACAATGAGCAGTTCTTC. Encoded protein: CAISAGEIYNEQFF.

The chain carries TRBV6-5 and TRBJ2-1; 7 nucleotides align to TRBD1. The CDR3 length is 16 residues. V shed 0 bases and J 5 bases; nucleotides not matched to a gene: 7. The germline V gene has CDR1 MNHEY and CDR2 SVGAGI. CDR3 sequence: CASSYSWDSGNNEQFF. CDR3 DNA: TGTGCCAGCAGTTACTCATGGGACAGCGGAAACAATGAGCAGTTCTTC.

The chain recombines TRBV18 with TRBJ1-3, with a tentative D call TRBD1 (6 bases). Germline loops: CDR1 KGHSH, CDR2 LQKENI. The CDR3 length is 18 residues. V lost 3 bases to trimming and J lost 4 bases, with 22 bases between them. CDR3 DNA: TGTGCCAGCTCACCGCCGAACAGGGCTGGACGATCCGGAAACACCATATATTTT. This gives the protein CASSPPNRAGRSGNTIYF.